Listed below are T cell receptor beta chains from one sample, sequenced in a study of identical twins. MiXCR, applied by TCRdb to the 5' RACE reads, yields one record per CDR3 protein. The table includes 300,000 to 350,000 distinct CDR3 sequences, more than 9% detected once. The sample was also reused in another study, on yellow fever vaccine responses in identical twins.

The specimen sequenced was CD8+ T cells sorted from blood. Every receptor here comes from a woman aged 18-29 years in good health. Both conserved end residues are part of each CDR3. The D gene is left open where the match is weak. Where a row states a size, it is once, few, many or the class of an expanded clone; other rows omit it.

TRBJ2-3 . . TRBV6-1 CASTGAPGPDTQYF TGTGCCAGCACCGGTGCCCCAGGGCCAGATACGCAGTATTTT
TRBJ2-3 few . TRBV11-2 CASSSPSLDLDTQYF TGTGCCAGCAGCTCGCCCTCTTTGGATTTAGATACGCAGTATTTT
TRBJ2-5 few TRBD2 TRBV2 CASNPIPGTSGQETQYF TGTGCCAGCAACCCGATTCCCGGGACTAGCGGCCAAGAGACCCAGTACTTC
TRBJ2-1 . TRBD2 TRBV7-8 CASSPETSGTPPEQFF TGTGCCAGCAGCCCCGAGACTAGCGGGACCCCCCCAGAGCAGTTCTTC
TRBJ1-1 few . TRBV9 CASSGELGLGGVNTEAFF TGTGCCAGCAGCGGAGAACTGGGGTTAGGAGGGGTGAACACTGAAGCTTTCTTT
TRBJ1-1 many . TRBV7-9 CASSLGGVNTEAFF TGTGCCAGCAGCCTTGGAGGAGTGAACACTGAAGCTTTCTTT
TRBJ2-7 few . TRBV29-1 CSVEDGATSSSYEQYF TGCAGCGTTGAAGATGGCGCCACGTCGAGCTCCTACGAGCAGTACTTC
TRBJ2-7 . TRBD1 TRBV4-2 CASSQGLGTGDMIYEQYF TGTGCCAGCAGCCAAGGTCTGGGGACAGGGGATATGATCTACGAGCAGTACTTC
TRBJ2-1 few TRBD2 TRBV11-3 CASSLAETSGFNNEQFF TGTGCCAGCAGCTTAGCCGAAACTAGCGGGTTCAACAATGAGCAGTTCTTC
TRBJ2-1 . . TRBV15 CATSDAGRNEQFF TGTGCCACCAGCGACGCAGGGAGGAATGAGCAGTTCTTC
TRBJ2-2 . . TRBV27 CASSSWFGGELFF TGTGCCAGCAGCTCCTGGTTTGGCGGGGAGCTGTTTTTT
TRBJ2-1 once TRBD2 TRBV4-1 CASSHGPRREGPVPLYNEQFF TGCGCCAGCAGCCACGGCCCCCGGCGGGAGGGCCCGGTCCCTCTTTACAATGAGCAGTTCTTC
TRBJ2-1 . TRBD2 TRBV28 CASSQFTRTSGSSYNEQFF TGTGCCAGCAGTCAATTTACTAGGACTAGCGGGAGCTCCTACAATGAGCAGTTCTTC
TRBJ2-2 . TRBD1 TRBV20-1 CSAAGQGALRTGELFF TGCAGTGCTGCGGGACAGGGGGCGCTTAGAACCGGGGAGCTGTTTTTT
TRBJ2-3 . . TRBV4-1 CASSQDLVLGVWGPDTQYF TGCGCCAGCAGCCAAGATTTGGTATTGGGGGTTTGGGGCCCAGATACGCAGTATTTT
TRBJ2-1 . . TRBV20-1 CSASLYFRDEQFF TGCAGTGCCTCCCTCTATTTCAGGGATGAGCAGTTCTTC
TRBJ2-1 few TRBD1 TRBV28 CASNPTGLSSYNEQFF TGTGCCAGCAACCCGACAGGGTTGAGCTCCTACAATGAGCAGTTCTTC
TRBJ1-5 few TRBD1 TRBV18 CASSPTRGDQPQHF TGTGCCAGCTCACCAACCAGGGGGGATCAGCCCCAGCATTTT
TRBJ2-2 few . TRBV20-1 CSAISKNTGELFF TGCAGTGCTATTAGCAAGAACACCGGGGAGCTGTTTTTT
TRBJ1-6 few TRBD1 TRBV28 CASSYPGQNSPLHF TGTGCCAGCAGTTATCCGGGACAGAATTCACCCCTCCACTTT
TRBJ2-1 few . TRBV20-1 CSARDSMSAGSYNEQFF TGCAGTGCTAGAGATAGTATGAGCGCGGGGTCCTACAATGAGCAGTTCTTC
TRBJ2-3 few TRBD2 TRBV11-2 CASSLGLAGFPSTDTQYF TGTGCCAGCAGCTTGGGACTAGCGGGGTTCCCTAGCACAGATACGCAGTATTTT